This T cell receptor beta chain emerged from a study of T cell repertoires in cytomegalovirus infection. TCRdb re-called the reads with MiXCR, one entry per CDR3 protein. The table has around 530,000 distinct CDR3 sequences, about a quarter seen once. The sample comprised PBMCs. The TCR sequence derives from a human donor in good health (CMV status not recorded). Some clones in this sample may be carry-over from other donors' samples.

CDR3 DNA sequence: TGTGCCAGTAGTATAGTTTCTAGCTACAATGAGCAGTTCTTC. It translates to CASSIVSSYNEQFF. V and J are TRBV19 and TRBJ2-1, with D unresolved. Germline V gene sequence: CDR1 LNHDA, CDR2 SQIVND (reference sequence). The V end was cut by 1 base, the J end by 3 bases, with 7 bases between. There are 14 residues in the CDR3.